Each of the 17 T cell receptor beta chains below was sequenced from the same sample in a study of cytomegalovirus exposure and HLA in healthy donors. Researchers ran the PCR with 60 Vbeta and 13 Jbeta primers. The protocol was immunoSEQ multiplex PCR, while the TCRdb copy is restricted to in-frame clones and leaves out a portion. The sample contains 200,000 or so clones, 70% to 85% of which appear only once. The specimen sequenced was PBMCs. Source of these receptors: a boy younger than 10 in good health and CMV-seronegative.

CDR3 loop: CASSLTSGGSDTQYF. CDR3 coding DNA: TGTGCCAGCAGCTTAACTAGCGGGGGGTCAGATACGCAGTATTTT. The chain carries TRBV7-8 and TRBJ2-3, with 12 bases aligning to TRBD2. The V segment lost 2 bases and the J segment 4 bases; nucleotides outside the gene matches: 1. The length of the CDR3 is 15 residues. In germline, CDR1 is SGHVS, CDR2 FQNEAQ.

The CDR3 DNA reads TGCGCCAGCAGCCCTAGCGGGGGGCCGGGGGAGACCCAGTACTTC. It translates to CASSPSGGPGETQYF. This chain joins TRBV4-3 and TRBJ2-5; the match to TRBD2 covers 11 bases. The germline V gene has CDR1 LGHNA and CDR2 YSLEER. J lost 5 bases, V lost 4 bases, and 6 bases had no gene match. The CDR3 spans 15 residues.

In its sample, this clone was seen once. This chain joins TRBV6-1 and TRBJ1-6, with TRBD1 matching 10 bases. The CDR3 covers 14 residues. V lost 10 bases to trimming and J lost 7 bases; unmatched junction nucleotides: 7. CDR1 and CDR2 (germline): MNHNS, SASEGT. CDR3 loop: CATGDRGPNSPLHF. The CDR3 DNA reads TGTGCCACCGGGGACAGGGGACCCAATTCACCCCTCCACTTT.

The sample holds one count of this clone. J is TRBJ2-4 and V is TRBV7-9; the D gene is possibly TRBD2 (5 bases). CDR1 is SEHNR and CDR2 is FQNEAQ in the germline V gene (reference sequence). This CDR3 is 14 amino acids long. Trimming shortened V by 2 bases and J by 9 bases, and 14 bases separated the two germline ends. The CDR3 nucleotides are TGTGCCAGCAGCTTACACTTGGACTCGAGCATTCAGTACTTC. It is translated as CASSLHLDSSIQYF.

This clone appeared a few times. V usage is TRBV9 and J usage is TRBJ2-1, with D possibly being TRBD1 (7 bases). Trimming removed 0 bases from V and 13 bases from J, with 14 bases in between. Germline-derived CDR1 and CDR2 are SGDLS and YYNGEE. This CDR3 is built from 13 residues. For the CDR3, the DNA is TGTGCCAGCAGCGTAGAAGTCAGGGGGGCCCAGTTCTTC. Amino acids: CASSVEVRGAQFF.

J is TRBJ1-2 and V is TRBV7-2, with 9 bases lining up with TRBD1. V was pared by 5 bases and J by 4 bases, with 8 bases of the junction left unmatched. The CDR3 has 15 residues. The germline V gene has CDR1 SGHTA and CDR2 FQGNSA. The CDR3 DNA follows: TGTGCCAGCAGCCTGCGGACAGGGGCGGGCTATGGCTACACCTTC. Its translation is CASSLRTGAGYGYTF. The whole variable domain, filled in from reference TRBV7-2 and TRBJ1-2, reads GAGVSQSPSNKVTEKGKDVELRCDPISGHTALYWYRQSLGQGLEFLIYFQGNSAPDKSGLPSDRFSAERTGGSVSTLTIQRTQQEDSAVYLCASSLRTGAGYGYTFGSGTRLTVV.

This rearrangement joins TRBV10-3 to TRBJ1-5; tentative D call: TRBD1 (6 bases). V lost 3 bases, J lost 5 bases, and 8 bases lay in between. The CDR3 spans 13 residues. In germline, CDR1 is ENHRY, CDR2 SYGVKD. CDR3 coding DNA: TGTGCCATCAGTGAAGGGGGTTATCAGCCCCAGCATTTT. Protein product: CAISEGGYQPQHF.

The CDR3 bases are TGTGCCAGCAGTGACCCTAGCGGGGGGGCCGGATTTCTAGCCTACGAGCAGTACTTC. Its translation is CASSDPSGGAGFLAYEQYF. This sequence joins TRBV6-1 and TRBJ2-7, with 12 bases matching TRBD2. Germline V gene lookup returns CDR1 MNHNS and CDR2 SASEGT. Unmatched junction bases numbered 14, after V lost 3 bases and J lost 2 bases. The CDR3 runs 19 residues.

The chain combines TRBV6-5 with TRBJ1-3; D remains unclear. CDR3 length: 13 amino acids. CDR1 and CDR2 (germline): MNHEY, SVGAGI. Trimming removed 4 bases at V and 0 bases at J, with 4 bases between. The CDR3 reads CASSFRSGNTIYF. The CDR3 DNA sequence: TGTGCCAGCAGTTTTCGCTCTGGAAACACCATATATTTT.

This rearrangement joins TRBV29-1 to TRBJ1-1; no clear D gene. Germline CDR1 reads SQVTM; CDR2 reads ANQGSEA. The V end lost 7 bases, the J end lost 11 bases, and 11 bases lay between the germline ends. This CDR3 contains 9 residues. DNA for the CDR3: TGCAGCGCCGATACTGTGGCTTTCTTT. Protein product: CSADTVAFF. The whole variable domain, filled in from reference TRBV29-1 and TRBJ1-1, reads SAVISQKPSRDICQRGTSLTIQCQVDSQVTMMFWYRQQPGQSLTLIATANQGSEATYESGFVIDKFPISRPNLTFSTLTVSNMSPEDSSIYLCSADTVAFFGQGTRLTVV.

The chain employs TRBV7-9 and TRBJ1-3; 10 bases agree with TRBD1. Germline lookup yields CDR1 SEHNR and CDR2 FQNEAQ (reference sequence). This CDR3 is built from 16 residues. The trim removed 0 bases at V and 4 bases at J, leaving 3 bases unmatched. This CDR3 is CASSLAGTGVGNTIYF. The CDR3 DNA reads TGTGCCAGCAGCTTAGCTGGGACAGGGGTCGGAAACACCATATATTTT.

V usage is TRBV19 and J usage is TRBJ2-7; D perhaps matches TRBD2 (5 bases). Deletions cut 5 bases from V and 4 bases from J, with 15 bases between. Germline V gene lookup returns CDR1 LNHDA and CDR2 SQIVND (reference sequence). This CDR3 region has 14 residues. The CDR3, as DNA: TGTGCCAGTAGTGAGCGGCTTAAGCTTTACGAGCAGTACTTC. The encoded protein is CASSERLKLYEQYF.

The genes are TRBV7-9 and TRBJ2-7, with 7 nucleotides matching TRBD2. The CDR3 is 14 amino acids. Trimming removed 8 bases from V and 2 bases from J; junction bases left unmatched: 9. The germline V gene has CDR1 SEHNR and CDR2 FQNEAQ (reference sequence). In DNA, the CDR3 is TGTGCCAGCTCTCCGGGGAGGGAGGCCTACGAGCAGTACTTC. Amino acid sequence: CASSPGREAYEQYF.

This clone was found once. This sequence joins TRBV4-1 and TRBJ2-1; TRBD2 matches 8 bases. Germline V gives CDR1 MGHRA, CDR2 YSYEKL. Trimming at V came to 6 bases and at J to 2 bases, leaving 9 bases not matched to a gene. The CDR3 consists of 16 residues. The CDR3: CASRLTGTRAYNEQFF. The CDR3 DNA sequence: TGCGCCAGCAGACTTACCGGGACTAGGGCCTACAATGAGCAGTTCTTC.

This rearrangement joins TRBV7-2 to TRBJ2-5; 13 nucleotides line up with TRBD2. The germline gives CDR1 SGHTA, CDR2 FQGNSA. The V segment lost 5 bases and the J segment 5 bases; nucleotides outside the gene matches: 8. CDR3 size: 16 residues. Here the CDR3 reads CASSQQTSGGSETQYF. The CDR3 DNA reads as TGTGCCAGCAGCCAGCAGACTAGCGGGGGGTCGGAGACCCAGTACTTC.

The chain joins TRBV14 to TRBJ1-1, with D unresolved. The CDR3 spans 14 residues. V dropped 1 base and J dropped 6 bases, with 12 bases sitting between them. Germline V gives CDR1 SGHDN, CDR2 FVKESK. CDR3 coding DNA: TGTGCCAGCAGCCAAGTCGGTCCTCTTGCTGAAGCTTTCTTT. It translates to CASSQVGPLAEAFF.

The DNA of the CDR3 is TGTGCCAGCAGCCAAGAACAGACAAACACCGGGGAGCTGTTTTTT. Amino acid sequence: CASSQEQTNTGELFF. The chain uses TRBV4-2 and TRBJ2-2; no clear D. Trimming stripped 0 bases from V and 2 bases from J, with 7 bases between. Germline V gene sequence: CDR1 LGHNA, CDR2 YNFKEQ. The CDR3 spans 15 residues.